These 27 T cell receptor beta chains were all obtained from the same sample, sequenced in a study of blood T cell repertoires in COVID-19. TCRdb's table, derived via immunoSEQ multiplex PCR, lists solely in-frame clones and lacks some. The sample holds approximately 210,000 clones, around nine tenths seen once. The sample was peripheral blood. These receptors were obtained from a woman between 35 and 50 years old who had recovered from COVID-19.

The V call is TRBV7-2, the J call TRBJ2-1, with 8 bases identical to TRBD2. The CDR3 is made up of 17 amino acids. Germline CDR1 SGHTA, CDR2 FQGNSA. Unmatched junction bases numbered 11, after V lost 1 base and J lost 6 bases. CDR3 coding DNA: TGTGCCAGCAGCTTAGGTGTCGGGAGGGTGCTCGGCAATGAGCAGTTCTTC. It specifies CASSLGVGRVLGNEQFF.

The chain recombines TRBV30 with TRBJ2-7; 7 positions agree with TRBD1. V was pared by 4 bases and J by 5 bases, with 20 bases of the junction left unmatched. CDR1 and CDR2 (germline): GTSNPN, SVGIG (reference sequence). The CDR3 is 17 amino acids. The CDR3 sequence is CAWNNQGVGWYRDEQYF. The CDR3 DNA follows: TGTGCCTGGAATAACCAGGGGGTTGGTTGGTATCGGGACGAGCAGTACTTC.

The chain recombines TRBV7-8 with TRBJ2-3; 11 bases fit TRBD2. CDR1 and CDR2 from the germline V gene are SGHVS and FQNEAQ. CDR3 size: 15 residues. Trimming removed 4 bases from V and 5 bases from J; junction bases left unmatched: 5. The CDR3 DNA follows: TGTGCCAGCAGCTGGTTAGCGGGAGGGGGAGATACGCAGTATTTT. It codes for CASSWLAGGGDTQYF. Together with reference TRBV7-8 and TRBJ2-3, the CDR3 gives the full variable domain: GAGVSQSPRYKVAKRGQDVALRCDPISGHVSLFWYQQALGQGPEFLTYFQNEAQLDKSGLPSDRFFAERPEGSVSTLKIQRTQQEDSAVYLCASSWLAGGGDTQYFGPGTRLTVL.

J is TRBJ1-3 and V is TRBV18; TRBD1 agrees at 8 bases. This CDR3 is built from 18 residues. Per the germline V gene, CDR1 is KGHSH and CDR2 is LQKENI. Trimming took 3 bases from V and 1 from J; bases not matched to a gene: 11. CDR3 sequence reads: CASSPRDRGASSGNTIYF. In nucleotides, the CDR3 is TGTGCCAGCTCACCCCGCGACAGGGGCGCTAGTTCTGGAAACACCATATATTTT.

The CDR3 protein is CAGGQQLNEKLFF. In nucleotides, the CDR3 is TGTGCCGGGGGACAGCAACTCAATGAAAAACTGTTTTTT. The V and J genes are TRBV6-5 and TRBJ1-4; 7 bases match TRBD1. The CDR3 is made up of 13 amino acids. The V gene end was trimmed by 11 bases and the J gene end by 5 bases; junction bases not matched to a gene: 8. Germline-derived CDR1 and CDR2 are MNHEY and SVGAGI.

This rearrangement joins TRBV3-1 (or the pseudogene TRBV3-2) to TRBJ2-3; D may be TRBD2 (6 bases). The germline V and J ends were trimmed by 8 bases and 1 base, with 10 bases remaining between them. The CDR3 has 13 residues. CDR1 is LGHDT and CDR2 is YNNKEL in the germline V gene (reference sequence). The CDR3 protein is CASAREGTDTQYF. DNA for the CDR3: TGTGCCAGCGCGAGGGAGGGCACAGATACGCAGTATTTT.

The J gene is TRBJ1-2, the V gene TRBV5-5; D remains ambiguous. In germline, CDR1 is SGHKS, CDR2 YYEKEE (reference sequence). The CDR3 runs 14 residues. The V and J ends lost 0 bases and 4 bases respectively, with 10 bases between them. DNA of the CDR3: TGTGCCAGCAGCTTGGCCACAGACCTCTATGGCTACACCTTC. Its protein product is CASSLATDLYGYTF.

The chain uses TRBV3-1 (or the pseudogene TRBV3-2) and TRBJ1-4; D is unclear. Trimming stripped 8 bases from V and 7 bases from J, with 11 bases between. This CDR3 has 12 amino acids. Germline values: CDR1 LGHDT, CDR2 YNNKEL (reference sequence). The CDR3 DNA sequence: TGTGCCAGCGGATCGGGAGTTGAAAAACTGTTTTTT. Translation gives CASGSGVEKLFF.

The V call is TRBV18, the J call TRBJ1-1, with 7 bases aligning to TRBD1. Trimming cost V 0 bases and J 8 bases; bases outside gene matches: 3. From germline, CDR1 is KGHSH and CDR2 LQKENI. The CDR3 extends over 13 amino acids. CDR3 nucleotide sequence: TGTGCCAGCTCACCACCGGGGGGACAGGAAGCTTTCTTT. Protein sequence: CASSPPGGQEAFF. Using reference TRBV18 and TRBJ1-1 for the parts outside the CDR3, the full variable domain is NAGVMQNPRHLVRRRGQEARLRCSPMKGHSHVYWYRQLPEEGLKFMVYLQKENIIDESGMPKERFSAEFPKEGPSILRIQQVVRGDSAAYFCASSPPGGQEAFFGQGTRLTVV.

This chain links TRBV6-5 with TRBJ1-3; perhaps TRBD1 as D (5 bases). CDR1 is MNHEY and CDR2 is SVGAGI in the germline V gene. V was trimmed by 3 bases and J by 1 base, leaving 13 bases between them. There are 16 residues in the CDR3. Here the CDR3 reads CASSYGTGVSGNTIYF. CDR3 nucleotides: TGTGCCAGCAGTTATGGAACGGGGGTTTCTGGAAACACCATATATTTT.

The chain uses TRBV5-1 and TRBJ1-1; D is possibly TRBD1 (6 bases). The CDR3 covers 15 residues. Germline CDR1 and CDR2: SGHRS and YFSETQ. The V end was cut by 8 bases, the J end by 1 base, with 18 bases between. DNA of the CDR3: TGCGCCAGTAAGGATTGGCCGACAGGGAACACTGAAGCTTTCTTT. This sequence encodes CASKDWPTGNTEAFF.

The rearrangement links TRBV15 to TRBJ2-7, with 7 nucleotides matching TRBD2. Trimming cost V 0 bases and J 7 bases; bases outside gene matches: 12. This CDR3 region has 16 residues. Germline V gives CDR1 LNHNV, CDR2 YYDKDF (reference sequence). In nucleotides, the CDR3 is TGTGCCACCAGCAGAGAATTAGGTGGGAGGGCCCATGAGCAGTACTTC. Translating it yields CATSRELGGRAHEQYF.

The gene calls are TRBV24-1 and TRBJ2-5; 7 positions match TRBD2. With V trimmed by 0 bases and J by 5 bases, 5 bases remained unmatched. Germline CDR1 reads KGHDR; CDR2 reads SFDVKD. There are 15 residues in the CDR3. CDR3 sequence: CATSDLRRGGETQYF. The CDR3 DNA sequence: TGTGCCACCAGTGATTTGCGACGGGGAGGGGAGACCCAGTACTTC.

This clone was seen a few times. One junction end does not reproduce the germline sequence, and a read error may be involved. This chain joins TRBV9 and TRBJ1-1, with a possible D match to TRBD1 (6 bases). This CDR3 region has 10 residues. The germline V gene has CDR1 SGDLS and CDR2 YYNGEE. The CDR3 nucleotides are TGTGCCAGCAGCGGAGACAGGCCCCGATTT. Amino acid sequence: CASSGDRPRF.

The J gene is TRBJ1-4, the V gene TRBV5-1, with 7 bases that match TRBD1. Trimming at V came to 0 bases and at J to 5 bases, leaving 7 bases not matched to a gene. This CDR3 has 16 amino acids. Per the germline V gene, CDR1 is SGHRS and CDR2 is YFSETQ. CDR3 protein: CASSLGPRDRNEKLFF. The CDR3 DNA sequence: TGCGCCAGCAGCTTGGGGCCCCGGGACAGAAATGAAAAACTGTTTTTT.

The chain has TRBV2 and TRBJ2-7, with 7 positions matching TRBD2. This CDR3 region has 15 residues. V gave up 6 bases and J gave up 2 bases; unmatched junction bases: 10. The V gene's germline CDR1 is SNHLY and CDR2 FYNNEI. The CDR3 protein is CASRESSGNTYEQYF. DNA for the CDR3: TGTGCCAGCAGGGAGTCTAGCGGTAATACCTACGAGCAGTACTTC.

As DNA, the CDR3 is TGTGCCAGCAGCTTAGGCAGGGGGTCTTATGAAAAACTGTTTTTT. This translates into CASSLGRGSYEKLFF. V usage is TRBV7-8 and J usage is TRBJ1-4; 7 bases match TRBD1. Germline V lookup: CDR1 SGHVS, CDR2 FQNEAQ. J lost 6 bases, V lost 1 base, and 5 bases had no gene match. The CDR3 sequence is 15 residues long.

The chain is built from TRBV7-9 and TRBJ2-5; maybe TRBD2 (6 bases). This CDR3 is built from 16 residues. The germline CDR1 and CDR2 sequences are SEHNR and FQNEAQ (reference sequence). Trimming left V 0 bases short and J 3 bases short, with 14 bases between. CDR3 loop: CASSLAGGGIKETQYF. The CDR3 DNA sequence: TGTGCCAGCAGCTTAGCGGGTGGAGGGATAAAAGAGACCCAGTACTTC.

The V and J genes are TRBV6-1 and TRBJ2-3, with 9 bases identical to TRBD2. CDR3 length: 20 residues. CDR1 is MNHNS, CDR2 SASEGT, per germline. J lost 2 bases, V lost 1 base, and 16 bases had no gene match. CDR3 loop: CASSEDGGSGRITYTDTQYF. CDR3 sequence (DNA): TGTGCCAGCAGTGAAGACGGAGGGAGCGGGAGGATTACTTACACAGATACGCAGTATTTT.

This chain joins TRBV5-4 and TRBJ2-2; a weak D match, TRBD2 (6 bases). CDR3 size: 17 residues. Germline V gives CDR1 SGHNT, CDR2 YYREEE (reference sequence). The ends were cut back, 1 base at V and 1 base at J, with 14 bases in the middle. The CDR3 protein is CASSLFTGLMNTGELFF. The CDR3 DNA reads as TGTGCCAGCAGCTTGTTTACGGGACTTATGAACACCGGGGAGCTGTTTTTT.

The chain combines TRBV18 with TRBJ1-3; a possible D gene is TRBD1 (6 bases). Germline CDR1 and CDR2: KGHSH and LQKENI. V lost 5 bases to trimming and J lost 3 bases, with 8 bases between them. The CDR3 has 13 residues. CDR3 region: CASSDRNGNTIYF. The CDR3 region has the DNA TGTGCCAGCTCAGACAGGAATGGAAACACCATATATTTT.

This chain links TRBV11-1 with TRBJ1-4; TRBD1 matches at 7 bases. This CDR3 has 14 amino acids. CDR1 is SGHAT, CDR2 FQDESV, per germline (reference sequence). V lost 4 bases and J lost 2; bases outside the gene matches: 1. The CDR3 DNA is TGTGCCAGCAGCTCGGACAGGACTAATGAAAAACTGTTTTTT. It translates to CASSSDRTNEKLFF.

This sequence joins TRBV28 and TRBJ2-5; perhaps TRBD2 as D (5 bases). This CDR3 comprises 11 residues. Germline V lookup: CDR1 MDHEN, CDR2 SYDVKM. V lost 7 bases and J 4 bases, leaving 7 bases between the germline ends. The CDR3 spells CASIEGETQYF. The CDR3 DNA reads as TGTGCCAGCATCGAGGGAGAGACCCAGTACTTC.

This clone was counted a few times. The chain links TRBV12-5 to TRBJ1-2, with 9 bases that match TRBD1. J gave up 10 bases and V 2 bases, and 2 bases lay outside the gene matches. CDR1 and CDR2 (germline): LGHNT, FRNRAP. This CDR3 comprises 12 residues. The CDR3 protein is CASGLKQGAYTF. Here the CDR3 DNA reads TGTGCTAGTGGTTTGAAACAGGGGGCCTACACCTTC.

The rearrangement joins TRBV5-1 to TRBJ1-1; tentative D call: TRBD1 (5 bases). Between the trimmed V and J ends, which lost 0 bases and 1 base, there was a span of 10 bases. This CDR3 is 15 amino acids long. Germline V gene data show CDR1 as SGHRS and CDR2 as YFSETQ. In DNA form, the CDR3 reads TGCGCCAGCAGCTTGGAAACAGGAGCGAACACTGAAGCTTTCTTT. Amino acid sequence: CASSLETGANTEAFF.

The J gene is TRBJ2-5, the V gene TRBV5-1; 12 positions agree with TRBD2. The CDR3 spans 15 residues. With 7 bases clipped from V and 5 bases from J, the junction kept 9 bases outside the gene matches. Germline values: CDR1 SGHRS, CDR2 YFSETQ. CDR3 sequence: CASRNRLAGVETQYF. In DNA form, the CDR3 reads TGCGCCAGCCGCAATCGACTAGCGGGAGTGGAGACCCAGTACTTC.

The V gene is TRBV27, the J gene TRBJ2-3, with 7 bases matching TRBD2. The length of the CDR3 is 17 residues. With 2 bases clipped from V and 2 bases from J, the junction kept 10 bases outside the gene matches. Germline lookup yields CDR1 MNHEY and CDR2 SMNVEV (reference sequence). CDR3 nucleotide sequence: TGTGCCAGCAGTTTAATCGTACCTAGCGGATACACAGATACGCAGTATTTT. It translates to CASSLIVPSGYTDTQYF.